This entry lists 18 T cell receptor beta chains sequenced from one sample in a study of tumor and adjacent non-tumor tissue in lung cancer. The library came from three nested PCR rounds adapted from ARM-PCR protocols. In TCRdb, the multiplex PCR reads were re-called with MiXCR into one record per CDR3 protein. Counted here are about 200,000 distinct CDR3 sequences, 71% occurring once; the ten biggest clones make up 25%. RNA was extracted from bulk tissue without any cell sorting. The sequencing sample was made of lung tumor tissue. Receptors originate from a man between 60 and 75 years old with non-small cell lung cancer.

In the case of this clonotype: The CDR3 does not close with the conserved phenylalanine or tryptophan, likely indicating a read error. Because the CDR3's place on the DNA is in doubt, the DNA is left out and the CDR3 is given as listed by TCRdb. The chain combines TRBV4-1 with TRBJ1-2; the listed D gene, TRBD1, was not tested against the DNA. Germline lookup yields CDR1 MGHRA and CDR2 YSYEKL. The CDR3 is 16 amino acids long, termini counted. The CDR3 region is CASSPGGTGDYYGYTL.

The rearrangement links TRBV6-5 to TRBJ2-1; unclear D gene. Per germline, CDR1 MNHEY and CDR2 SVGAGI. The CDR3 has 14 residues. The ends were cut back, 6 bases at V and 6 bases at J, with 15 bases in the middle. The CDR3 DNA follows: TGTGCCAGCAGCCCCTTGAGTGAAGTCAATGAGCAGTTCTTC. It specifies CASSPLSEVNEQFF.

This chain uses TRBV20-1 with TRBJ2-6; 7 positions match TRBD2. The J segment lost 14 bases and the V segment lost 6 bases, leaving 16 bases of the junction unmatched. CDR3 size: 14 residues. Germline CDR1 DFQATT, CDR2 SNEGSKA (reference sequence). CDR3 DNA sequence: TGCAGTGCCGCCCCCCGGGGAGGGTTGCCGCTCCTGACTTTC. It specifies CSAAPRGGLPLLTF.

This chain uses TRBV29-1 with TRBJ2-3, with D maybe TRBD2 (6 bases). The CDR3 spans 15 residues. Germline loops: CDR1 SQVTM, CDR2 ANQGSEA. Trimming shortened V by 5 bases and J by 10 bases, and 25 bases separated the two germline ends. The CDR3 here is CSVKGASEGIGAQYF. The CDR3 DNA reads as TGCAGCGTTAAGGGAGCTAGCGAGGGGATTGGGGCGCAGTATTTT.

This clonotype was seen only a few times. With a much larger clone just one base away, this may be a read error. This rearrangement joins TRBV20-1 to TRBJ1-5; D gene uncertain. This CDR3 region has 13 residues. Germline CDR1 DFQATT, CDR2 SNEGSKA (reference sequence). This chain's CDR3 is CSAIDKYNQSQHF. The CDR3 DNA sequence: TGCAGTGCTATTGACAAATATAATCAGTCCCAGCATTTT.

The chain has TRBV20-1 and TRBJ2-1; tentatively, D is TRBD2 (6 bases). The CDR3 extends over 13 amino acids. The germline V gene encodes CDR1 DFQATT and CDR2 SNEGSKA (reference sequence). V lost 7 bases to trimming and J lost 1 base, with 11 bases between them. CDR3 region: CSVRLVSYNEQFF. DNA for the CDR3: TGCAGTGTTCGACTAGTTTCCTACAATGAGCAGTTCTTC.

As to this clonotype: A much larger clone differs from this one at a single base, so this may be a read error. J is TRBJ2-3 and V is TRBV20-1; 8 bases align to TRBD2. CDR1 and CDR2 from the germline V gene are DFQATT and SNEGSKA (reference sequence). This CDR3 has 13 amino acids. CDR3 coding DNA: TGCATTGCTAGAAGGACTAGCCTAGATACGCAGTATTTT. It yields the protein CIARRTSLDTQYF.

This chain connects TRBV11-2 to TRBJ1-1; perhaps TRBD1 as D (6 bases). The V gene's germline CDR1 is SGHAT and CDR2 FQNNGV. The length of the CDR3 is 13 residues. V dropped 7 bases and J dropped 11 bases, with 20 bases sitting between them. The CDR3 DNA reads TGTGCCAGCACCTCCCACAGGGTAAGTGAGGCTTTCTTT. It codes for CASTSHRVSEAFF.

CDR3 sequence: CSFISGRAIHEQYF. In nucleotides, the CDR3 is TGCAGCTTCATCAGCGGGAGGGCAATCCACGAGCAGTACTTC. V and J are TRBV29-1 and TRBJ2-7; 10 bases are shared with TRBD2. V was clipped by 8 bases and J by 5 bases; unmatched bases: 12. Germline V gene sequence: CDR1 SQVTM, CDR2 ANQGSEA. This CDR3 is built from 14 residues.

This clonotype has only a few counts. This may be a read error, as it is one base from a much larger clone. V usage is TRBV29-1 and J usage is TRBJ2-1, with 8 bases identical to TRBD1. The CDR3 loop spans 13 amino acids. CDR1 SQVTM and CDR2 ANQGSEA come from the germline V gene. The CDR3 bases are TGCGGCGTTGGTAGGACAGGGATCAATGAGCAGTTCTTC. Its protein product is CGVGRTGINEQFF.

Note on this clonotype: Because the CDR3 is missing its conserved closing phenylalanine or tryptophan, this is likely a read error. Because the CDR3's place on the DNA is in doubt, the DNA is left out and the CDR3 is given as listed by TCRdb. This chain uses TRBV20-1 with TRBJ2-1; the DNA was not compared with TRBD2, the D call given in the table. The CDR3 is 15 residues long, counting both termini. Germline V gene data show CDR1 as DFQATT and CDR2 as SNEGSKA (reference sequence). The CDR3: CSAPGASGNYNEQLL.

Notes on this clonotype: This may be a read error, as it is one base from a much larger clone. The V gene is TRBV4-3, the J gene TRBJ2-1, with D hard to call. The germline CDR1 and CDR2 sequences are LGHNA and YSLEER. This CDR3 is built from 13 residues. Trimming removed 0 bases at V and 6 bases at J, with 6 bases between. CDR3 sequence (DNA): TGCGCCAGCAGCCAAGATGGATTCAATGAGCAGTTCTTC. Encoded protein: CASSQDGFNEQFF.

The count of this clonotype is one. One end of the junction varies from germline; a read error may be responsible. This rearrangement joins TRBV20-1 to TRBJ1-3, with TRBD1 as a possible D gene (5 bases). CDR3 length equals 13 residues. Germline V lookup: CDR1 DFQATT, CDR2 SNEGSKA (reference sequence). CDR3 nucleotides: TGCTGTGCTATCCGGGACCCTCTAAACACCATATATTTT. Translating it yields CCAIRDPLNTIYF.

This clonotype has only a few counts. This chain connects TRBV20-1 to TRBJ1-3; D perhaps matches TRBD1 (5 bases). Germline CDR1 DFQATT, CDR2 SNEGSKA (reference sequence). Between the trimmed V and J ends, which lost 0 bases and 3 bases, there was a span of 9 bases. The CDR3 totals 14 residues. The CDR3 nucleotides are TGCAGTGCTAGAGATACCAGGGTTGGAAACACCATATATTTT. The encoded protein is CSARDTRVGNTIYF.

To note about this clonotype: One end of the junction does not line up with germline, which may come from a read error. The chain is built from TRBV6-5 and TRBJ1-1; unclear D gene. The CDR3 is 14 residues long. CDR1 and CDR2 from the germline V gene are MNHEY and SVGAGI. The CDR3 DNA is TGTGCCGGCAGTCTCCGGGCGGACTTAGGTGAAACTTTCTTT. This gives the protein CAGSLRADLGETFF.

In the case of this clonotype: This may come from a read error, since a much larger clone is one base off. The rearrangement links TRBV20-1 to TRBJ2-1; 9 bases are shared with TRBD2. Unmatched junction bases numbered 12, after V lost 7 bases and J lost 5 bases. CDR3 length: 15 amino acids. Germline V gives CDR1 DFQATT, CDR2 SNEGSKA (reference sequence). The CDR3 nucleotides read TGCAGTGTCATCCCGACTAGCGGCGGCAACAATGAGCAGTTCTTC. This translates into CSVIPTSGGNNEQFF.

With regard to this clonotype: This clone may be a read error of a much larger clone one base away. J is TRBJ2-5 and V is TRBV20-1; D remains ambiguous. CDR3 length: 13 amino acids. The V gene's germline CDR1 is DFQATT and CDR2 SNEGSKA (reference sequence). The CDR3 here is CIARDSGVETQYF. As DNA, the CDR3 is TGCATTGCTAGAGATTCTGGGGTGGAGACCCAGTACTTC.

This clonotype has at least ten counts. The chain couples TRBV12-3 or TRBV12-4 to TRBJ2-7, with no clear D. The CDR3 has 14 amino acids. V lost 3 bases, J lost 1 base, and 10 bases lay in between. This CDR3 is CASSLVGRSYEQYF. As DNA, the CDR3 is TGTGCCAGCAGTTTGGTTGGGCGGTCCTACGAGCAGTACTTC.